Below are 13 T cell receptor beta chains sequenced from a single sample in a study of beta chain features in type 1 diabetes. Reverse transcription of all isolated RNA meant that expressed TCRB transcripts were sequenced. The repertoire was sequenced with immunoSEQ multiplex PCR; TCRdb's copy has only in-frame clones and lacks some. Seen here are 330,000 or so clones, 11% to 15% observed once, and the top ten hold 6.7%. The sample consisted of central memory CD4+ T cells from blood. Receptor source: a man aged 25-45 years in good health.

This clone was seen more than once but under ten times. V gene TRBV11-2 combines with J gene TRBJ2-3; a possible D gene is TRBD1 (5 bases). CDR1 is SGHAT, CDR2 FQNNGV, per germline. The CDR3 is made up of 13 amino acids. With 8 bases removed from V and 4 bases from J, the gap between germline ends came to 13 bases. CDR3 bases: TGTGCCAGCGTTCTAGTAGGGGCAGATACGCAGTATTTT. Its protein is CASVLVGADTQYF.

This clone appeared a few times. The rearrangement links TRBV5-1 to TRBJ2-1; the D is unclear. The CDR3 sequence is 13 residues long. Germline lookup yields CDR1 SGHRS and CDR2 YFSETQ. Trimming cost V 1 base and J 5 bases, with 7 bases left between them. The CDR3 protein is CASSLFDDNEQFF. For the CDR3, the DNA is TGCGCCAGCAGCTTGTTTGACGACAATGAGCAGTTCTTC.

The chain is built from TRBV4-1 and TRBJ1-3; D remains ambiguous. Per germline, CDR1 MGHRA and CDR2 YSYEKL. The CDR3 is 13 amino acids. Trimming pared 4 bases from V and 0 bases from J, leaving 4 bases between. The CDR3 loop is CASSPASGNTIYF. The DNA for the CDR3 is TGCGCCAGCAGCCCCGCCTCTGGAAACACCATATATTTT.

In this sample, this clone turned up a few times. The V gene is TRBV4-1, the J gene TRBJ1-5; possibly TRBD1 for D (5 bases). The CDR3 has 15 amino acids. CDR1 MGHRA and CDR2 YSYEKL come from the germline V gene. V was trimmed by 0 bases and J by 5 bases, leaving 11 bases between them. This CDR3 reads CASSQDGGGDQPQHF. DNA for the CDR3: TGCGCCAGCAGCCAAGATGGGGGGGGAGATCAGCCCCAGCATTTT.

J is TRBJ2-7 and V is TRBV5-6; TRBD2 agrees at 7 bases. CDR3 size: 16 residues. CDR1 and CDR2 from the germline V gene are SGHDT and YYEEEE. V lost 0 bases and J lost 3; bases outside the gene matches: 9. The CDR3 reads CASSLAGWASGYEQYV. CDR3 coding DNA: TGTGCCAGCAGCTTGGCAGGGTGGGCTAGCGGCTACGAGCAGTACGTC.

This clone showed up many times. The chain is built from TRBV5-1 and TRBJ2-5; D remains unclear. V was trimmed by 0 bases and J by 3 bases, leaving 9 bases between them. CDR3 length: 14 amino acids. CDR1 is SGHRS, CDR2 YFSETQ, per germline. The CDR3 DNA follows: TGCGCCAGCAGCTTGGCCCAGAGGAAAGAGACCCAGTACTTC. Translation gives CASSLAQRKETQYF.

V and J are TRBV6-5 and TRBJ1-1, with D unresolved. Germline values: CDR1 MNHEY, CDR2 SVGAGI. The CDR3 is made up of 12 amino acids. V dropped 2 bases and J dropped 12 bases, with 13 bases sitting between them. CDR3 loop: CASSYDRAPPFF. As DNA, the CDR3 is TGTGCCAGCAGTTACGATCGGGCCCCACCTTTCTTT.

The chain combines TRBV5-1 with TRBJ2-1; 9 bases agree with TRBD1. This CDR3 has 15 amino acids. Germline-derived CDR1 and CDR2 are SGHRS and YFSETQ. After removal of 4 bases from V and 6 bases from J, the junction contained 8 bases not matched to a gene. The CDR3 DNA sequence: TGCGCCAGCAGCGCAGGACAGGGGCCCCCCAATGAGCAGTTCTTC. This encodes CASSAGQGPPNEQFF.

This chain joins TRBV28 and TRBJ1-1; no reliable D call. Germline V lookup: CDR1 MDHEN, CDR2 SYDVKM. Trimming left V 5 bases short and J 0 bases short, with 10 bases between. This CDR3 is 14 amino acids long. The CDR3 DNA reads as TGTGCCAGCAGTCCCGGGGTATTGAACACTGAAGCTTTCTTT. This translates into CASSPGVLNTEAFF.

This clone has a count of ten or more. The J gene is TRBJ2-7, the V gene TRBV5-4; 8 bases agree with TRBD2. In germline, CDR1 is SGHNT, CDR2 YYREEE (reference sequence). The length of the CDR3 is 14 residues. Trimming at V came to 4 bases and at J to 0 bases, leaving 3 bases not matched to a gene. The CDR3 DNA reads TGTGCCAGCAGCGCCGGGGGGGCCTCCTACGAGCAGTACTTC. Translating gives CASSAGGASYEQYF.

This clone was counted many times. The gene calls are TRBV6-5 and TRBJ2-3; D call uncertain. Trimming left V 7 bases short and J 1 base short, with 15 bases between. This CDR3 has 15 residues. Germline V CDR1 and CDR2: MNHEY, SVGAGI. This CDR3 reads CASTAASSGTDTQYF. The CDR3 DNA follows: TGTGCCAGCACCGCCGCGTCCTCTGGCACAGATACGCAGTATTTT.

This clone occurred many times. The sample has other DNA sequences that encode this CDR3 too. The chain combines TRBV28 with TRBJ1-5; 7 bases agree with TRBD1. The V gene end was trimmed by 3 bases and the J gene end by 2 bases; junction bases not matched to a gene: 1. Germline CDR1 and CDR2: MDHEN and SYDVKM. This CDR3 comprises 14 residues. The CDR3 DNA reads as TGTGCCAGCAGTTTTGGGACAGGCAATCAGCCCCAGCATTTT. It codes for CASSFGTGNQPQHF.

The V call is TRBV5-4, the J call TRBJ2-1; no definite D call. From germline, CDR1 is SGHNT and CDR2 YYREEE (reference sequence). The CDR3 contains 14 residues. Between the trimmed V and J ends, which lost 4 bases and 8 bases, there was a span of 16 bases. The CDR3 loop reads CASSLNYPAYEQFF. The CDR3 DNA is TGTGCCAGCAGCCTAAATTACCCAGCCTATGAGCAGTTCTTC.